The 5 T cell receptor beta chains below all came from one sample that was sequenced in a study of T cells in localized non-small cell lung cancer. Produced via immunoSEQ multiplex PCR; TCRdb's table is partial and in-frame only. The repertoire holds about 40,000 clones, with about 91% as singletons. The starting material was PBMCs, obtained before any cancer treatment. The origin of the receptors is a woman aged 35 to 75 with stage II lung adenocarcinoma.

The chain carries TRBV9 and TRBJ2-2; TRBD1 agrees at 8 bases. CDR3 length equals 15 residues. V shed 3 bases, J shed 7 bases, and the junction held 8 bases outside the gene matches. The germline V gene encodes CDR1 SGDLS and CDR2 YYNGEE. CDR3 loop: CASSGSQGGVGELFF. The CDR3 bases are TGTGCCAGCAGCGGGTCACAGGGGGGAGTCGGGGAGCTGTTTTTT.

The chain links TRBV9 to TRBJ1-5; D ambiguous. CDR3 size: 11 residues. Trimming removed 3 bases at V and 7 bases at J, with 5 bases between. Germline V lookup: CDR1 SGDLS, CDR2 YYNGEE. This chain's CDR3 is CASSEGQPQHF. The CDR3, as DNA: TGTGCCAGCAGCGAGGGACAGCCCCAGCATTTT.

The rearrangement uses TRBV29-1 and TRBJ1-1; D remains ambiguous. With 5 bases removed from V and 0 bases from J, the gap between germline ends came to 13 bases. The CDR3 loop spans 14 amino acids. CDR1 and CDR2 from the germline V gene are SQVTM and ANQGSEA. Written as DNA, the CDR3 is TGCAGCGTTAAAGTAGGAGGGATGAACACTGAAGCTTTCTTT. Translated: CSVKVGGMNTEAFF. The full variable domain, in which reference TRBV29-1 and TRBJ1-1 provide the parts outside the CDR3, is SAVISQKPSRDICQRGTSLTIQCQVDSQVTMMFWYRQQPGQSLTLIATANQGSEATYESGFVIDKFPISRPNLTFSTLTVSNMSPEDSSIYLCSVKVGGMNTEAFFGQGTRLTVV.

This chain links TRBV28 with TRBJ2-1; D perhaps matches TRBD2 (6 bases). CDR1 is MDHEN and CDR2 is SYDVKM in the germline V gene. This CDR3 has 14 residues. The V end lost 8 bases, the J end lost 0 bases, and 11 bases lay between the germline ends. CDR3 residues: CASGDWSSYNEQFF. The DNA of the CDR3 is TGTGCCAGCGGGGACTGGAGCTCCTACAATGAGCAGTTCTTC.

This clone appeared once. CDR3 in DNA: TGTGCCAGCAGCCCGGGTTGGGGAGGCACAGATACGCAGTATTTT. This sequence encodes CASSPGWGGTDTQYF. The rearrangement joins TRBV28 to TRBJ2-3, with D tentatively TRBD2 (5 bases). This CDR3 spans 15 amino acids. The germline V and J ends were trimmed by 6 bases and 1 base, with 14 bases remaining between them. Germline-derived CDR1 and CDR2 are MDHEN and SYDVKM.